The clone carrying this TCR beta chain showed up just a few times. Its antigen remains unknown. The CDR3 has 17 amino acids. The germline CDR1 and CDR2 sequences are SGHTA and FQGNSA. V gave up 1 base and J gave up 1 base; unmatched junction bases: 8. This record belongs to a study of T cell repertoires in cytomegalovirus infection. Study information: CMV epitopes in the study were HLA-C-restricted (recently identified) and HLA-B-restricted (well studied). TCR beta signatures that were public indicated CMV infection and matching HLA type.

One entry per CDR3 protein results from TCRdb running MiXCR on the reads. Counted here are around 360,000 distinct CDR3 sequences, roughly a third occurring once; the ten biggest clones make up approximately 15%. General study results and limits: Public TCR beta family frequency separated CMV-and-HLA carriers, including in an independent cohort. HLA-C-restricted CMV clonotypes gave the most frequent clonotype in two of eight donors.

This TCR was sampled from a human donor in good health (CMV status not recorded). Some clones in this sample may be carry-over from other donors' samples. The chain recombines TRBV7-2 with TRBJ2-7, with 9 bases lining up with TRBD2. The starting material was cultured PBMCs, obtained from culture after CMV antigen stimulation. The CDR3 nucleotides are TGTGCCAGCAGCTTAGTGGGGGCGGGAGGGAAGTCCTACGAGCAGTACTTC. Translated, it gives CASSLVGAGGKSYEQYF.